The next 20 T cell receptor beta chains were all read from a single sample in a study of T cells in Graves' hyperthyroidism and ophthalmopathy. RNA transcripts yielded amplified TCR beta CDR3 regions. HTBI primers were employed in a first-round RT-PCR of the TCR CDR3. TCRdb recomputed calls from the multiplex PCR reads with MiXCR, one row per CDR3 protein. The table includes hundreds of thousands of distinct CDR3 sequences, about 20% detected once. Sequencing was performed on blood. These receptors were obtained from a man in his forties with Graves' ophthalmopathy.

Ten or more counts support this clonotype. The chain couples TRBV7-2 to TRBJ2-7; TRBD1 matches 7 bases. Germline V gene data show CDR1 as SGHTA and CDR2 as FQGNSA. This CDR3 is built from 15 residues. The V segment lost 5 bases and the J segment 2 bases; nucleotides outside the gene matches: 9. In DNA form, the CDR3 reads TGTGCCAGCAGCCGAGGGGGCAGGGCCACCTACGAGCAGTACTTC. As protein: CASSRGGRATYEQYF.

This clonotype was seen many times. CDR3 loop: CASSFTRGFTDTQYF. The CDR3 DNA reads as TGTGCCAGCAGTTTTACCAGGGGGTTCACAGATACGCAGTATTTT. This chain links TRBV12-3 or TRBV12-4 with TRBJ2-3, with 7 positions matching TRBD1. J gave up 2 bases and V 3 bases, and 5 bases lay outside the gene matches. CDR3 length: 15 residues.

V is TRBV4-3 and J is TRBJ2-1, with D maybe TRBD2 (7 bases). Trimming pared 4 bases from V and 4 bases from J, leaving 20 bases between. The CDR3 consists of 17 residues. Looked up from germline, CDR1 is LGHNA and CDR2 is YSLEER. The CDR3 DNA reads as TGCGCCAGCAGCCCCAAAGTGCAGCGGGACATATACAATGAGCAGTTCTTC. Translating it yields CASSPKVQRDIYNEQFF.

This clonotype has just a few counts. J is TRBJ2-1 and V is TRBV7-3; 9 bases align to TRBD2. Losses at the gene ends were 5 bases for V and 5 bases for J; bases not matched to a gene: 7. The CDR3 covers 15 residues. Germline V gene sequence: CDR1 SGHTA, CDR2 FQGTGA. The CDR3 loop is CASSISGRMDNEQFF. The CDR3 DNA reads TGTGCCAGCAGCATTAGCGGGAGAATGGACAATGAGCAGTTCTTC.

There are many counts of this clonotype. The chain combines TRBV28 with TRBJ2-1; TRBD1 or TRBD2 may be the D gene (6 bases each). Trimming pared 7 bases from V and 0 bases from J, leaving 13 bases between. The CDR3 covers 15 residues. CDR1 and CDR2 (germline): MDHEN, SYDVKM. The CDR3 reads CASKMGGLSYNEQFF. The CDR3 DNA follows: TGTGCCAGCAAGATGGGGGGCCTCTCCTACAATGAGCAGTTCTTC. Drawing the rest from reference TRBV28 and TRBJ2-1, the complete variable domain is DVKVTQSSRYLVKRTGEKVFLECVQDMDHENMFWYRQDPGLGLRLIYFSYDVKMKEKGDIPEGYSVSREKKERFSLILESASTNQTSMYLCASKMGGLSYNEQFFGPGTRLTVL.

This clonotype was counted ten times or more. The chain links TRBV7-2 to TRBJ2-5, with 11 bases lining up with TRBD1. The length of the CDR3 is 19 residues. The ends lost 1 base at V and 7 bases at J; junction bases unmatched: 17. CDR1 SGHTA and CDR2 FQGNSA come from the germline V gene. CDR3 bases: TGTGCCAGCAGCTTAGGGACAGGGGGCTCCCTTAGGGACTGGAGGACCCAGTACTTC. Translated, it gives CASSLGTGGSLRDWRTQYF.

This clonotype was picked up many times. This chain uses TRBV28 with TRBJ2-3; either TRBD1 or TRBD2 may fit D (5 bases each). V was trimmed by 8 bases and J by 5 bases, leaving 20 bases between them. CDR1 is MDHEN, CDR2 SYDVKM, per germline. The CDR3 loop spans 15 amino acids. As DNA, the CDR3 is TGTGCCAGCCCCCCCACAGGAGGTTTAGGAGATACGCAGTATTTT. Translating it yields CASPPTGGLGDTQYF.

This clonotype has a handful of counts. The genes are TRBV27 and TRBJ1-1, with TRBD1 identical over 11 bases. Trimming removed 6 bases from V and 4 bases from J; junction bases left unmatched: 10. Germline lookup yields CDR1 MNHEY and CDR2 SMNVEV (reference sequence). The CDR3 totals 16 residues. The CDR3 loop reads CASRRNTGTGGTEAFF. Here the CDR3 DNA reads TGTGCCAGCAGGAGAAACACCGGGACAGGGGGCACTGAAGCTTTCTTT.

The chain has TRBV7-9 and TRBJ2-1; tentative D call: TRBD2 (5 bases). Trimming removed 3 bases from V and 7 bases from J, with 22 bases in between. CDR3 length: 17 residues. CDR1 is SEHNR, CDR2 FQNEAQ, per germline (reference sequence). The CDR3 bases are TGTGCCAGCAGCTTCCCGTCGGACTTAAGTTATGCGAATGAGCAGTTCTTC. Translation gives CASSFPSDLSYANEQFF.

This clonotype was observed at least ten times. The chain recombines TRBV18 with TRBJ1-1; 7 bases are a match to TRBD1. Germline CDR1 reads KGHSH; CDR2 reads LQKENI. V shed 3 bases and J 8 bases; nucleotides not matched to a gene: 6. The CDR3 spans 13 residues. CDR3 DNA sequence: TGTGCCAGCTCACCGAGCGGGACAGCCGAAGCTTTCTTT. Translation: CASSPSGTAEAFF.

The chain has TRBV2 and TRBJ2-5, with 11 bases matching TRBD2. V trimming: 3 bases; J trimming: 5 bases; junction bases outside the gene matches: 8. This CDR3 region has 16 residues. CDR1 is SNHLY, CDR2 FYNNEI, per germline. The CDR3 region has the DNA TGTGCCAGCAGTGAGGTAGCGGGGGGGCCCATGGAGACCCAGTACTTC. This codes for CASSEVAGGPMETQYF.

The V call is TRBV6-1, the J call TRBJ1-2; D possibly corresponds to TRBD1 (5 bases). CDR1 and CDR2 (germline): MNHNS, SASEGT. This CDR3 has 14 amino acids. Trimming took off 4 bases at V and 4 bases at J, with 13 bases between the two ends. For the CDR3, the DNA is TGTGCCAGCAGTGGGGGCCTTGCCGGCTATGGCTACACCTTC. Protein: CASSGGLAGYGYTF.

This clonotype came up many times. The chain carries TRBV2 and TRBJ2-3, with no clear D. CDR3 size: 14 residues. Trimming took 8 bases from V and 0 from J, leaving 12 bases between them. From germline, CDR1 is SNHLY and CDR2 FYNNEI. CDR3 sequence reads: CASVVGPSTDTQYF. In DNA form, the CDR3 reads TGTGCCAGCGTTGTGGGCCCCAGCACAGATACGCAGTATTTT.

The chain has TRBV12-5 and TRBJ2-3, with 9 bases fitting TRBD2. This CDR3 is built from 15 residues. Germline CDR1 reads LGHNT; CDR2 reads FRNRAP. The J segment lost 0 bases and the V segment lost 5 bases, leaving 3 bases of the junction unmatched. The CDR3 DNA is TGTGCTAGTGGTGCGGGGGGGCCGAGCACAGATACGCAGTATTTT. Encoded protein: CASGAGGPSTDTQYF. The whole variable domain, remainder taken from reference TRBV12-5 and TRBJ2-3, is DARVTQTPRHKVTEMGQEVTMRCQPILGHNTVFWYRQTMMQGLELLAYFRNRAPLDDSGMPKDRFSAEMPDATLATLKIQPSEPRDSAVYFCASGAGGPSTDTQYFGPGTRLTVL.

This clonotype has just a few counts. V is TRBV7-2 and J is TRBJ2-4; D remains ambiguous. V was cut by 1 base and J by 0 bases, with 13 bases left in between. CDR1 is SGHTA and CDR2 is FQGNSA in the germline V gene. The CDR3 extends over 17 amino acids. DNA for the CDR3: TGTGCCAGCAGCTTAGTGGCCCAATCTTTAGCCAAAAACATTCAGTACTTC. Translation gives CASSLVAQSLAKNIQYF.

This clonotype was counted ten times or more. This chain uses TRBV28 with TRBJ2-5, with D tentatively TRBD2 (6 bases). This CDR3 contains 12 residues. V gave up 5 bases and J gave up 11 bases, with 15 bases separating them. Per the germline V gene, CDR1 is MDHEN and CDR2 is SYDVKM. The chain's CDR3 is CASSGGYDGQYF. The CDR3 DNA reads as TGTGCCAGCAGTGGGGGGTACGATGGACAGTACTTC.

Only a few counts were recorded for this clonotype. This sequence joins TRBV20-1 and TRBJ1-5; D not certain. The CDR3 length is 12 residues. Trimming took 4 bases from V and 4 from J, leaving 8 bases between them. CDR1 is DFQATT, CDR2 SNEGSKA, per germline (reference sequence). The CDR3 DNA follows: TGCAGTGCTATGGACGGTAATCAGCCCCAGCATTTT. As protein: CSAMDGNQPQHF.

This clonotype was counted ten times or more. The CDR3 nucleotides are TGTGCCAGCAGCCCTGGACTAGCGGGCCACACTCGGTACGAGCAGTACTTC. Protein sequence: CASSPGLAGHTRYEQYF. The chain uses TRBV11-2 and TRBJ2-7, with 11 nucleotides matching TRBD2. Germline loops: CDR1 SGHAT, CDR2 FQNNGV. This CDR3 region has 17 residues. V lost 5 bases and J lost 4; bases outside the gene matches: 13.

V usage is TRBV3-1 and J usage is TRBJ2-1, with D hard to call. The ends were cut back, 1 base at V and 7 bases at J, with 8 bases in the middle. Germline-derived CDR1 and CDR2 are LGHDT and YNNKEL (reference sequence). CDR3 length equals 13 residues. Written as DNA, the CDR3 is TGTGCCAGCAGCCAAGGAACAAGGAATGAGCAGTTCTTC. Its protein product is CASSQGTRNEQFF.

This chain uses TRBV12-3 or TRBV12-4 with TRBJ1-5, with D tentatively TRBD1 (5 bases). The CDR3 consists of 14 residues. Trimming cost V 7 bases and J 4 bases, with 14 bases left between them. CDR3 protein: CASTLAGGNQPQHF. Written as DNA, the CDR3 is TGTGCCAGCACTCTCGCGGGGGGGAATCAGCCCCAGCATTTT.